This T cell receptor beta chain comes out of a study of identical twins. The study, taken as a whole, reports: Carriage of fewer insertions was seen in abundant cord blood beta clonotypes, whereas memory repertoires showed none.

Unique molecular identifiers were present on the cDNA, which also gained a universal primer site by template switching. TCRdb analysed the 5' RACE reads with MiXCR anew, one entry per CDR3 protein. The sample has about 900,000 distinct CDR3 sequences, 9% to 15% seen once. This clonotype was seen ten or more times. Its matching antigen is unknown. In addition, the sample was reused for a study of yellow fever vaccine responses in identical twins.

The TCR was taken from a woman aged 18 to 35 in good health. The sequencing sample was made of PBMCs.

The CDR3 region is CASSSFYNEQFF. The CDR3 DNA reads TGTGCCAGCAGCTCGTTCTACAATGAGCAGTTCTTC. V usage is TRBV11-2 and J usage is TRBJ2-1; D unresolved. This CDR3 spans 12 amino acids. Germline CDR1 and CDR2: SGHAT and FQNNGV. Deletions cut 4 bases from V and 3 bases from J, with 4 bases between. Supplemented by reference TRBV11-2 and TRBJ2-1, the full variable domain reads EAGVAQSPRYKIIEKRQSVAFWCNPISGHATLYWYQQILGQGPKLLIQFQNNGVVDDSQLPKDRFSAERLKGVDSTLKIQPAKLEDSAVYLCASSSFYNEQFFGPGTRLTVL.